This is a list of T cell receptor beta chains from one sample in a study of response to subunit inactivated influenza vaccine. MiXCR, applied by TCRdb to the RT-PCR reads, yields one record per CDR3 protein. The profile covers roughly 500,000 distinct CDR3 sequences, with approximately 15% appearing a single time and over 2.5% taken by the ten largest. The sequencing used CD4+ T cells sorted from PBMCs, collected less than 30 months after vaccination. The receptor set was obtained from a man between 50 and 70 years old who received an inactivated influenza vaccine. CDR3s include the opening cysteine and the closing phenylalanine or tryptophan. A D gene is named only where the DNA matches it firmly. Clone sizes are given selectively: once, few, many, or a class where the clone is expanded.

length: 18
J: TRBJ2-5
V: TRBV11-2
D: TRBD2
size: few
DNA: TGTGCCAGCAGCATCGGGACTAGCGGGGGGCGGTATTTGGAGACCCAGTACTTC
CDR3: CASSIGTSGGRYLETQYF

length: 15
J: TRBJ1-2
V: TRBV5-1
D: TRBD1
size: many
DNA: TGCGCCAGCAGCCCTGGACAGGGGGTGAACTATGGCTACACCTTC
CDR3: CASSPGQGVNYGYTF

length: 15
J: TRBJ2-1
V: TRBV7-6
D: .
size: many
DNA: TGTGCCAGCAGCCCACTCCCTGCTAGCCAACGAGGGCAGTTCTTC
CDR3: CASSPLPASQRGQFF

length: 17
J: TRBJ2-2
V: TRBV4-1
D: .
size: .
DNA: TGCGCCAGCAGCCAACCGAGGCAGGCGACGAACACCGGGGAGCTGTTTTTT
CDR3: CASSQPRQATNTGELFF

length: 15
J: TRBJ1-1
V: TRBV28
D: TRBD1
size: .
DNA: TGTGCCAGTAGATACCCGGGACAGCCCTTCACTGAAGCTTTCTTT
CDR3: CASRYPGQPFTEAFF

length: 17
J: TRBJ2-2
V: TRBV7-3
D: TRBD2
size: .
DNA: TGTGCCAGCAGCTTCGGAGCGGGAGGAGCCCTAACCGGGGAGCTGTTTTTT
CDR3: CASSFGAGGALTGELFF

length: 15
J: TRBJ2-2
V: TRBV29-1
D: .
size: few
DNA: TGCAGCGCCGGTCGGGGGCAAAGGCGAACCGGGGAGCTGTTTTTT
CDR3: CSAGRGQRRTGELFF

length: 16
J: TRBJ2-2
V: TRBV4-3
D: TRBD2
size: few
DNA: TGCGCCAGCAGCCAAGAAACTAGCGTAATTTCCGGGGAGCTGTTTTTT
CDR3: CASSQETSVISGELFF

length: 17
J: TRBJ2-1
V: TRBV5-6
D: TRBD2
size: .
DNA: TGTGCCAGCAGAAAGGGGGTTTTTAGCGGGGGGCTCAATGAGCAGTTCTTC
CDR3: CASRKGVFSGGLNEQFF

length: 15
J: TRBJ2-3
V: TRBV10-3
D: .
size: few
DNA: TGTGCCATCAGTGAGATTCAGGGCCTAACAGATACGCAGTATTTT
CDR3: CAISEIQGLTDTQYF

length: 13
J: TRBJ2-5
V: TRBV9
D: .
size: .
DNA: TGTGCCAGCAGCCCTCTATGGCCGGAGACCCAGTACTTC
CDR3: CASSPLWPETQYF

length: 13
J: TRBJ2-3
V: TRBV9
D: .
size: few
DNA: TGTGCCAGCAGCGTAACCCCTATGGATACGCAGTATTTT
CDR3: CASSVTPMDTQYF

length: 16
J: TRBJ2-1
V: TRBV6-5
D: .
size: many
DNA: TGTGCCAGCAGTTACATCGGCGGCCGATTCAACAATGAGCAGTTCTTC
CDR3: CASSYIGGRFNNEQFF

length: 14
J: TRBJ2-1
V: TRBV20-1
D: TRBD2
size: few
DNA: TGCAGTGCTAAGCGGCGACTAGCGGACAATGAGCAGTTCTTC
CDR3: CSAKRRLADNEQFF

length: 15
J: TRBJ1-6
V: TRBV11-2
D: TRBD1
size: few
DNA: TGTGCCAGCAGCTCGGGACAGGGGTTCGGGTCACCCCTCCACTTT
CDR3: CASSSGQGFGSPLHF

length: 12
J: TRBJ1-1
V: TRBV29-1
D: TRBD1
size: .
DNA: TGCAGCGTGACAGGGAGGTGGACTGAAGCTTTCTTT
CDR3: CSVTGRWTEAFF

length: 13
J: TRBJ2-3
V: TRBV20-1
D: TRBD1
size: few
DNA: TGCAGTGCTCGGACAGGGGGCAAAGATACGCAGTATTTT
CDR3: CSARTGGKDTQYF

length: 15
J: TRBJ2-3
V: TRBV2
D: .
size: .
DNA: TGTGCCAGCAAGAGGCTAGCCGCTAGCACAGATACGCAGTATTTT
CDR3: CASKRLAASTDTQYF

length: 12
J: TRBJ2-1
V: TRBV29-1
D: TRBD2
size: few
DNA: TGCAGGGCGGGGGACTCCTACAATGAGCAGTTCTTC
CDR3: CRAGDSYNEQFF

length: 14
J: TRBJ2-5
V: TRBV5-1
D: TRBD2
size: many
DNA: TGCGCCAGCGGACTAGCGGGATTCCAAGAGACCCAGTACTTC
CDR3: CASGLAGFQETQYF

length: 15
J: TRBJ2-2
V: TRBV3-1
D: .
size: .
DNA: TGTGCCAGCAGGCCCACGGGGGCGAACACCGGGGAGCTGTTTTTT
CDR3: CASRPTGANTGELFF

length: 16
J: TRBJ2-3
V: TRBV7-2
D: TRBD2
size: few
DNA: TGTGCCAGCAGCTCCCGGACTAGCGGGAGGTCGGATACGCAGTATTTT
CDR3: CASSSRTSGRSDTQYF

length: 15
J: TRBJ2-5
V: TRBV6-1
D: .
size: .
DNA: TGTGCCAGCAGTGATGTTACTACTAGCCTCGGGACCCAGTACTTC
CDR3: CASSDVTTSLGTQYF

length: 14
J: TRBJ2-1
V: TRBV29-1
D: .
size: few
DNA: TGCAGCGTTGAAGCATACCGACAGTACAATGAGCAGTTCTTC
CDR3: CSVEAYRQYNEQFF

length: 14
J: TRBJ2-2
V: TRBV12-3/TRBV12-4
D: .
size: .
DNA: TGTGCCCACGGGACCCTAGGGAACACCGGGGAGCTGTTTTTT
CDR3: CAHGTLGNTGELFF

length: 14
J: TRBJ2-6
V: TRBV20-1
D: .
size: .
DNA: TGCAGTGCTGCGGACATCTCTGGGGCCAACGTCCTGACTTTC
CDR3: CSAADISGANVLTF

length: 15
J: TRBJ1-4
V: TRBV27
D: TRBD1
size: many
DNA: TGTGCCAGCAGTCACGCCGGGACAGTAAATGAAAAACTGTTTTTT
CDR3: CASSHAGTVNEKLFF

length: 15
J: TRBJ1-5
V: TRBV7-2
D: .
size: many
DNA: TGTGCCAGCAGCTTAGCCAGGGGACTCAATCAGCCCCAGCATTTT
CDR3: CASSLARGLNQPQHF

length: 14
J: TRBJ2-7
V: TRBV5-1
D: .
size: few
DNA: TGCGCCAGCAGCCGTACCACAGGGACCTACGAGCAGTACTTC
CDR3: CASSRTTGTYEQYF

length: 16
J: TRBJ2-2
V: TRBV29-1
D: TRBD2
size: few
DNA: TGCAGCGTCGCCGGGACTAGCAAAGGGTACACCGGGGAGCTGTTTTTT
CDR3: CSVAGTSKGYTGELFF

length: 15
J: TRBJ1-6
V: TRBV5-6
D: .
size: few
DNA: TGTGCCAGCAGCTTGGGAGCTTTGGATAATTCACCCCTCCACTTT
CDR3: CASSLGALDNSPLHF

length: 16
J: TRBJ2-3
V: TRBV18
D: .
size: few
DNA: TGTGCCAGCTCACCACGGGTACAGAGAAGCACAGATACGCAGTATTTT
CDR3: CASSPRVQRSTDTQYF

length: 14
J: TRBJ1-1
V: TRBV4-1
D: .
size: few
DNA: TGCGCCAGCAGCCCGCCACAGGGGAACACTGAAGCTTTCTTT
CDR3: CASSPPQGNTEAFF

length: 14
J: TRBJ2-7
V: TRBV20-1
D: TRBD2
size: .
DNA: TGCAGTGCTAGTCGGGCTAGCGGGGGTTCGGAGCAGTACTTC
CDR3: CSASRASGGSEQYF

length: 15
J: TRBJ1-1
V: TRBV5-1
D: .
size: .
DNA: TGCGCCAGCAGCTTGGGAGGGGATTTGGACACTGAAGCTTTCTTT
CDR3: CASSLGGDLDTEAFF

length: 16
J: TRBJ2-3
V: TRBV28
D: .
size: few
DNA: TGTGCCAGCAGTTTGACTGCGGGACAGCGTGAGGATACGCAGTATTTT
CDR3: CASSLTAGQREDTQYF

length: 13
J: TRBJ2-1
V: TRBV4-3
D: .
size: few
DNA: TGCGCCAGCAGCCAAGACTCTATGGGACGTCAGTTCTTC
CDR3: CASSQDSMGRQFF

length: 17
J: TRBJ2-7
V: TRBV4-3
D: .
size: .
DNA: TGCGCCAGCAGCCAAGAATTACCGGGTCCCTCCTGGGGCGAGCAGTACTTC
CDR3: CASSQELPGPSWGEQYF

length: 16
J: TRBJ2-1
V: TRBV6-2/TRBV6-3
D: TRBD2
size: .
DNA: TGTGCCAGCAGTCCATGGACTAGCGGGAGGGCCGGTGAGCAGTTCTTC
CDR3: CASSPWTSGRAGEQFF

length: 13
J: TRBJ2-1
V: TRBV28
D: TRBD2
size: .
DNA: TGTGCCAGCTTCGGGGGGGTTAGGAATGAGCAGTTCTTC
CDR3: CASFGGVRNEQFF

length: 14
J: TRBJ2-7
V: TRBV5-5
D: TRBD2
size: few
DNA: TGTGCCAGCAGCCGCGGGGGGGATTCCTACGAGCAGTACTTC
CDR3: CASSRGGDSYEQYF

length: 13
J: TRBJ2-5
V: TRBV12-3/TRBV12-4
D: .
size: once
DNA: TGTGCCAGCACCCTCCGAGGGTGGGAGACCCAGTACTTC
CDR3: CASTLRGWETQYF

length: 17
J: TRBJ2-2
V: TRBV4-3
D: .
size: few
DNA: TGCGCCAGCAGCCAAGAGCAGACAGTCGCGAACACCGGGGAGCTGTTTTTT
CDR3: CASSQEQTVANTGELFF

length: 20
J: TRBJ2-3
V: TRBV6-2/TRBV6-3
D: TRBD2
size: few
DNA: TGTGCCACCCGGGGAGGGGGCGCAACTAGCGGGGGGCCTAGCACAGATACGCAGTATTTT
CDR3: CATRGGGATSGGPSTDTQYF

length: 12
J: TRBJ2-1
V: TRBV29-1
D: TRBD1
size: many
DNA: TGCAGCGTTGGACAGGGGTCCGATGAGCAGTTCTTC
CDR3: CSVGQGSDEQFF

length: 13
J: TRBJ2-6
V: TRBV12-3/TRBV12-4
D: .
size: .
DNA: TGTGCCAGCAAAACCTCTGGGGCCAACGTCCTGACTTTC
CDR3: CASKTSGANVLTF

length: 15
J: TRBJ2-7
V: TRBV3-1
D: .
size: few
DNA: TGTGCCAGCAGAGCCAAGTACGGGACCCCCTACGAGCAGTACTTC
CDR3: CASRAKYGTPYEQYF

length: 17
J: TRBJ2-7
V: TRBV4-3
D: .
size: many
DNA: TGCGCCAGCAGCCAAGCACGCCCTTCTCTGGGGTCCTACGAGCAGTACTTC
CDR3: CASSQARPSLGSYEQYF